What follows are 24 T cell receptor beta chains derived from one specimen sequenced in a study of Ad26.COV2.S vaccination and SARS-CoV-2 variants. Regarding treatment: around 19 received Ad26.COV2.S at low or high dose, single or two shots; several received placebo; per-sample allocation not given. The samples date from day 63 after the first vaccine or placebo injection. The table came from immunoSEQ multiplex PCR; TCRdb's copy has only in-frame clones and leaves some out. The sample has about 680,000 clones; more than 80% are singletons. The sequences come from peripheral blood, collected in a trial of Ad26.COV2.S vaccine versus placebo. Source of these receptors: a person aged 18-60 years who received the Ad26.COV2.S COVID-19 vaccine or a placebo.

The chain recombines TRBV5-1 with TRBJ1-2; D gene ambiguous. The CDR3 covers 13 residues. Trimming left V 2 bases short and J 6 bases short, with 11 bases between. The germline gives CDR1 SGHRS, CDR2 YFSETQ. The CDR3 spells CASSLGAHDGYTF. CDR3 sequence (DNA): TGCGCCAGCAGCTTAGGCGCTCACGATGGCTACACCTTC.

This clone was recorded once. The chain is built from TRBV27 and TRBJ2-2; 11 bases match TRBD2. Trimming took 3 bases from V and 2 from J; bases not matched to a gene: 5. Germline-derived CDR1 and CDR2 are MNHEY and SMNVEV (reference sequence). This CDR3 contains 17 residues. The CDR3, as DNA: TGTGCCAGCAGTTTTTTCCTAGCGGGGGGCAACACCGGGGAGCTGTTTTTT. It is translated as CASSFFLAGGNTGELFF.

This chain connects TRBV6-5 to TRBJ1-6; 7 positions agree with TRBD1. Trimming took 2 bases from V and 6 from J; bases not matched to a gene: 4. The CDR3 consists of 15 residues. Germline lookup yields CDR1 MNHEY and CDR2 SVGAGI. The CDR3 sequence is CASSYRQGGNSPLHF. The DNA of the CDR3 is TGTGCCAGCAGTTACCGTCAGGGGGGTAATTCACCCCTCCACTTT.

This clone is a singleton in its sample. The genes are TRBV7-3 and TRBJ2-7; weak D call: TRBD1 (7 bases). V lost 2 bases and J lost 1, with 12 bases in between. This CDR3 is 15 amino acids long. Looked up from germline, CDR1 is SGHTA and CDR2 is FQGTGA. CDR3 nucleotides: TGTGCCAGCAGCTTAGGAGGGGGCCTTTCCTACGAGCAGTACTTC. Its protein is CASSLGGGLSYEQYF.

In its sample, this clone was seen once. This chain joins TRBV2 and TRBJ2-5, with TRBD1 matching 8 bases. The CDR3 sequence is 15 residues long. The V and J ends lost 5 bases and 5 bases, in that order; junction bases with no gene match: 10. Germline-derived CDR1 and CDR2 are SNHLY and FYNNEI. DNA for the CDR3: TGTGCCAGCAGTCCTCGGGGACAGGCCAGGGAGACCCAGTACTTC. It specifies CASSPRGQARETQYF.

The chain couples TRBV6-6 to TRBJ1-2, with 8 nucleotides matching TRBD1. The V and J ends lost 1 base and 7 bases, in that order; junction bases with no gene match: 8. Germline V gene lookup returns CDR1 MNHNY and CDR2 SVGAGI (reference sequence). The CDR3 covers 15 residues. This chain's CDR3 is CASSYLDRESGGYTF. The CDR3 DNA reads TGTGCCAGCAGTTACTTGGACAGGGAGAGCGGTGGCTACACCTTC.

The V and J genes are TRBV29-1 and TRBJ2-1; D ambiguous. This CDR3 is built from 14 residues. CDR1 SQVTM and CDR2 ANQGSEA come from the germline V gene. V dropped 4 bases and J dropped 5 bases, with 15 bases sitting between them. The CDR3 sequence is CSVVPRLAHNEQFF. CDR3 coding DNA: TGCAGCGTTGTTCCGCGGCTGGCACACAATGAGCAGTTCTTC.

Of note for this clone: The junction and the germline gene differ at one end; a read error may be behind it. V gene TRBV2 combines with J gene TRBJ2-7; 12 bases align to TRBD2. The CDR3 covers 13 residues. CDR1 SNHLY and CDR2 FYNNEI come from the germline V gene. CDR3 bases: TGTGCCAGCACCCTTGGGACTAGCGGGTCCCCGTTCTTC. Amino acids: CASTLGTSGSPFF.

The V and J genes are TRBV10-1 and TRBJ2-1, with TRBD1 matching over 11 bases. The J segment lost 6 bases and the V segment lost 4 bases, leaving 5 bases of the junction unmatched. The CDR3 consists of 15 residues. Germline V lookup: CDR1 WNHNN, CDR2 SYGVQD (reference sequence). This chain's CDR3 is CASSVWDRGSNEQFF. CDR3 coding DNA: TGCGCCAGCAGTGTATGGGACAGGGGGTCCAATGAGCAGTTCTTC.

The chain combines TRBV7-2 with TRBJ2-6, with D unclear. Germline V gene lookup returns CDR1 SGHTA and CDR2 FQGNSA. The V and J ends lost 5 bases and 0 bases respectively, with 8 bases between them. The length of the CDR3 is 15 residues. CDR3: CASSSISSGANVLTF. The CDR3 DNA reads as TGTGCCAGCAGCAGCATTAGCTCTGGGGCCAACGTCCTGACTTTC.

The V call is TRBV19, the J call TRBJ1-5; TRBD1 matches 7 bases. The J segment lost 1 base and the V segment lost 8 bases, leaving 11 bases of the junction unmatched. Germline values: CDR1 LNHDA, CDR2 SQIVND (reference sequence). This CDR3 contains 16 residues. CDR3 sequence (DNA): TGTGCCAGTGGCCATTGGAGGGGGCAAAGCAATCAGCCCCAGCATTTT. Translating gives CASGHWRGQSNQPQHF.

The chain links TRBV11-2 to TRBJ1-2; maybe TRBD1 (6 bases). The V and J ends lost 5 bases and 2 bases respectively, with 15 bases between them. Germline values: CDR1 SGHAT, CDR2 FQNNGV. This CDR3 contains 15 residues. The DNA of the CDR3 is TGTGCCAGCAGCCCGTTGTGGGGGCCAAACTATGGCTACACCTTC. The encoded protein is CASSPLWGPNYGYTF. The full variable domain, in which reference TRBV11-2 and TRBJ1-2 provide the parts outside the CDR3, is EAGVAQSPRYKIIEKRQSVAFWCNPISGHATLYWYQQILGQGPKLLIQFQNNGVVDDSQLPKDRFSAERLKGVDSTLKIQPAKLEDSAVYLCASSPLWGPNYGYTFGSGTRLTVV.

The chain links TRBV11-2 to TRBJ2-7; 8 nucleotides agree with TRBD1. CDR3 length: 15 amino acids. The ends lost 0 bases at V and 5 bases at J; junction bases unmatched: 6. The germline gives CDR1 SGHAT, CDR2 FQNNGV. In DNA form, the CDR3 reads TGTGCCAGCAGCTTAGAATTACAGGACAGGGACGAGCAGTACTTC. This gives the protein CASSLELQDRDEQYF.

The chain uses TRBV5-1 and TRBJ2-3; TRBD1 matches 11 bases. The germline gives CDR1 SGHRS, CDR2 YFSETQ. V lost 0 bases and J lost 4; bases outside the gene matches: 16. This CDR3 is 20 amino acids long. CDR3 residues: CASSLASTSRDRGWADTQYF. The CDR3 region has the DNA TGCGCCAGCAGCTTGGCTTCTACGTCCCGGGACAGGGGGTGGGCAGATACGCAGTATTTT.

V gene TRBV18 combines with J gene TRBJ1-2, with D possibly TRBD1 on 5 matching bases. V was clipped by 2 bases and J by 5 bases, with 9 bases between them. The CDR3 loop spans 13 amino acids. The germline V gene encodes CDR1 KGHSH and CDR2 LQKENI. CDR3 nucleotides: TGTGCCAGCTCACCAGAGGAGGGGTATGGCTACACCTTC. This sequence encodes CASSPEEGYGYTF.

The chain combines TRBV18 with TRBJ1-1, with a weak D call TRBD1 (5 bases). In germline, CDR1 is KGHSH, CDR2 LQKENI. This CDR3 comprises 13 residues. V lost 3 bases, J lost 7 bases, and 12 bases lay in between. The CDR3 DNA is TGTGCCAGCTCACCCCTACAACAGGATGAAGCTTTCTTT. It specifies CASSPLQQDEAFF.

The chain links TRBV14 to TRBJ2-1; perhaps TRBD2 as D (6 bases). The CDR3 contains 16 residues. Trimming took 4 bases from V and 3 from J, leaving 16 bases between them. Germline loops: CDR1 SGHDN, CDR2 FVKESK. The CDR3: CASSRYPGDLYNEQFF. As DNA, the CDR3 is TGTGCCAGCAGCCGATACCCGGGGGACCTCTACAATGAGCAGTTCTTC.

V gene TRBV5-1 combines with J gene TRBJ2-1; D gene unclear. The CDR3 sequence is 14 residues long. Germline V gene lookup returns CDR1 SGHRS and CDR2 YFSETQ. V lost 0 bases, J lost 6 bases, and 10 bases lay in between. In DNA form, the CDR3 reads TGCGCCAGCAGCTTGGGTATTAACACCAATGAGCAGTTCTTC. Translating gives CASSLGINTNEQFF.

This clone occurred a few times. The J gene is TRBJ1-5, the V gene TRBV6-6; D remains ambiguous. The CDR3 is made up of 13 amino acids. With 5 bases removed from V and 0 bases from J, the gap between germline ends came to 5 bases. Germline CDR1 and CDR2: MNHNY and SVGAGI (reference sequence). This chain's CDR3 is CASSQDSNQPQHF. CDR3 DNA: TGTGCCAGCAGTCAGGATAGCAATCAGCCCCAGCATTTT.

This clone was counted a single time. The CDR3 bases are TGCAGTGCATTTCAAGAGACCCAGTACTTC. Its protein is CSAFQETQYF. This sequence joins TRBV20-1 and TRBJ2-5; no clear D gene. This CDR3 is built from 10 residues. Trimming took off 6 bases at V and 2 bases at J, with 4 bases between the two ends. CDR1 DFQATT and CDR2 SNEGSKA come from the germline V gene (reference sequence).

The rearrangement joins TRBV9 to TRBJ1-3; D is possibly TRBD1 (5 bases). Trimming removed 4 bases at V and 2 bases at J, with 13 bases between. The CDR3 loop spans 15 amino acids. From germline, CDR1 is SGDLS and CDR2 YYNGEE. As DNA, the CDR3 is TGTGCCAGCAGCCCACAGCAGGGAACTGGAAACACCATATATTTT. Translating gives CASSPQQGTGNTIYF.

V is TRBV24-1 and J is TRBJ1-1; 8 positions match TRBD1. V was pared by 5 bases and J by 1 base, with 5 bases of the junction left unmatched. CDR1 is KGHDR and CDR2 is SFDVKD in the germline V gene. CDR3 length: 15 residues. CDR3 sequence reads: CATSAAGQENTEAFF. The CDR3, as DNA: TGTGCCACCAGTGCGGCGGGACAGGAGAACACTGAAGCTTTCTTT.

This chain uses TRBV2 with TRBJ2-1; D is perhaps TRBD2 (5 bases). This CDR3 is 12 amino acids long. Germline lookup yields CDR1 SNHLY and CDR2 FYNNEI. V was clipped by 6 bases and J by 8 bases, with 11 bases between them. In DNA form, the CDR3 reads TGTGCCAGCAGGGGAGCTCCTGATGAGCAGTTCTTC. Its protein product is CASRGAPDEQFF.

J is TRBJ2-7 and V is TRBV5-1, with D possibly called TRBD1 or TRBD2 (5 bases each). V was pared by 0 bases and J by 2 bases, with 12 bases between. Germline V gene lookup returns CDR1 SGHRS and CDR2 YFSETQ. CDR3 size: 15 residues. CDR3 bases: TGCGCCAGCAGCTTGGAGAGGGGCAGCGCCTACGAGCAGTACTTC. Protein sequence: CASSLERGSAYEQYF.